The 15 T cell receptor beta chains below come from one sample, sequenced in a study of control samples from healthy donors and cancer patients. TCRdb's table, derived via immunoSEQ multiplex PCR, lists solely in-frame clones and lacks some. The table includes 150,000 to 200,000 clones, about 90% detected once. Sequencing used blood. The source of these receptors is a young man in good health.

The V and J genes are TRBV28 and TRBJ1-1; possibly TRBD1 for D (5 bases). V was cut by 5 bases and J by 5 bases, with 9 bases left in between. The CDR3 is made up of 12 amino acids. Germline V gene data show CDR1 as MDHEN and CDR2 as SYDVKM. CDR3 protein: CASSGANTEAFF. In nucleotides, the CDR3 is TGTGCCAGCAGTGGGGCGAATACTGAAGCTTTCTTT.

The chain uses TRBV20-1 and TRBJ2-3; D is uncertain. Between the trimmed V and J ends, which lost 4 bases and 10 bases, there was a span of 6 bases. Germline lookup yields CDR1 DFQATT and CDR2 SNEGSKA (reference sequence). The CDR3 sequence is 9 residues long. The CDR3 protein is CSANRPQYF. Here the CDR3 DNA reads TGCAGTGCTAACCGGCCGCAGTATTTT.

The chain combines TRBV7-2 with TRBJ2-2, with 7 bases that match TRBD1. Trimming removed 1 base from V and 4 bases from J; junction bases left unmatched: 3. CDR3 length: 15 amino acids. Per germline, CDR1 SGHTA and CDR2 FQGNSA. CDR3 sequence: CASSLGRGSTGELFF. The CDR3 DNA sequence: TGTGCCAGCAGCTTAGGCAGGGGGAGCACCGGGGAGCTGTTTTTT.

This chain uses TRBV4-1 with TRBJ2-7; D perhaps matches TRBD1 (5 bases). This CDR3 contains 12 residues. Germline CDR1 reads MGHRA; CDR2 reads YSYEKL. The ends were cut back, 4 bases at V and 7 bases at J, with 11 bases in the middle. The CDR3, as DNA: TGCGCCAGCAGCCTCCCCGCAGGGGAGCAGTACTTC. The encoded protein is CASSLPAGEQYF.

The CDR3 sequence is CASSLDRGGTF. The CDR3 DNA is TGTGCCAGCAGCTTAGATCGCGGAGGCACCTTC. V and J are TRBV7-2 and TRBJ1-2; D remains unclear. Per germline, CDR1 SGHTA and CDR2 FQGNSA. V lost 1 base and J 13 bases, leaving 10 bases between the germline ends. The CDR3 has 11 amino acids.

This chain connects TRBV3-1 (or the pseudogene TRBV3-2) to TRBJ2-2; D call uncertain. V was trimmed by 0 bases and J by 7 bases, leaving 6 bases between them. The CDR3 sequence is 13 residues long. Germline V CDR1 and CDR2: LGHDT, YNNKEL (reference sequence). This CDR3 is CASSQDINGELFF. In DNA form, the CDR3 reads TGTGCCAGCAGCCAAGATATTAACGGGGAGCTGTTTTTT.

The rearrangement links TRBV18 to TRBJ1-6; D is undetermined. The CDR3 covers 15 residues. The germline V gene encodes CDR1 KGHSH and CDR2 LQKENI. Trimming cost V 8 bases and J 7 bases, with 18 bases left between them. The CDR3 region is CASTTLSGANSPLHF. The DNA of the CDR3 is TGTGCCAGCACAACCCTCTCGGGCGCGAATTCACCCCTCCACTTT.

This clone appeared a single time. This rearrangement joins TRBV7-2 to TRBJ2-3, with 10 bases identical to TRBD2. This CDR3 comprises 15 residues. Germline lookup yields CDR1 SGHTA and CDR2 FQGNSA. The V and J ends lost 5 bases and 4 bases, in that order; junction bases with no gene match: 6. This CDR3 is CASSASGGEADTQYF. Here the CDR3 DNA reads TGTGCCAGCAGCGCAAGCGGGGGGGAGGCAGATACGCAGTATTTT.

Only a few counts were recorded for this clone. The chain has TRBV6-5 and TRBJ1-6; D gene ambiguous. From germline, CDR1 is MNHEY and CDR2 SVGAGI. Trimming took off 2 bases at V and 7 bases at J, with 3 bases between the two ends. This CDR3 contains 12 residues. This CDR3 reads CASSYGNSPLHF. The CDR3 DNA sequence: TGTGCCAGCAGTTACGGGAATTCACCCCTCCACTTT.

The gene calls are TRBV6-5 and TRBJ2-7, with D tentatively TRBD1 (5 bases). This CDR3 region has 14 residues. The V end lost 6 bases, the J end lost 6 bases, and 18 bases lay between the germline ends. Germline CDR1 MNHEY, CDR2 SVGAGI. DNA for the CDR3: TGTGCCAGCAGATTACTCCCCAGGGCGACCGAGCAGTACTTC. This gives the protein CASRLLPRATEQYF.

V gene TRBV28 combines with J gene TRBJ2-3; 11 positions agree with TRBD2. There are 14 residues in the CDR3. Trimming removed 8 bases from V and 5 bases from J; junction bases left unmatched: 6. The germline V gene has CDR1 MDHEN and CDR2 SYDVKM. CDR3 loop: CASRSGGAIDTQYF. In DNA form, the CDR3 reads TGTGCCAGCCGTAGCGGGGGGGCGATAGATACGCAGTATTTT.

The chain uses TRBV6-1 and TRBJ2-1; 7 bases map to TRBD2. V lost 7 bases to trimming and J lost 6 bases; unmatched junction nucleotides: 9. Germline values: CDR1 MNHNS, CDR2 SASEGT. CDR3 length: 14 residues. CDR3: CASIRQGGINEQFF. DNA for the CDR3: TGTGCCAGCATACGCCAGGGAGGGATCAATGAGCAGTTCTTC.

This clone was detected only a few times. The chain uses TRBV6-2 or TRBV6-3 and TRBJ2-5; TRBD1 might be the D (6 bases). CDR3 size: 14 residues. Trimming removed 4 bases from V and 4 bases from J, with 13 bases in between. CDR1 is MNHEY, CDR2 SVGEGT, per germline. Written as DNA, the CDR3 is TGTGCCAGCAGTTTAAACAGGGCTCGAGAGACCCAGTACTTC. This gives the protein CASSLNRARETQYF.

This sequence joins TRBV6-5 and TRBJ2-1; 7 nucleotides line up with TRBD2. V shed 4 bases and J 10 bases; nucleotides not matched to a gene: 7. CDR3 length: 13 amino acids. In germline, CDR1 is MNHEY, CDR2 SVGAGI. Here the CDR3 DNA reads TGTGCCAGCAGTTCCGGGACTACGGGGGAGCAGTTCTTC. This codes for CASSSGTTGEQFF.

The sample holds a few counts of this clone. The rearrangement uses TRBV6-6 and TRBJ1-5; D unresolved. This CDR3 contains 16 residues. Germline V CDR1 and CDR2: MNHNY, SVGAGI (reference sequence). V was clipped by 0 bases and J by 2 bases, with 11 bases between them. The CDR3 coding sequence is TGTGCCAGCAGTTACTCCGGTTCTTCGGGCAATCAGCCCCAGCATTTT. Translated: CASSYSGSSGNQPQHF.